This record looks at one T cell receptor beta chain sequence and its context. Its target is unknown. This sample includes further DNA sequences coding for the same CDR3. Pooled samples include second doses given at about 4 or 12 weeks. Generated by immunoSEQ multiplex PCR, the TCRdb table keeps only in-frame clones and is missing some. The table includes 150,000 to 200,000 clones, 90% to 95% detected once. Trimming pared 3 bases from V and 7 bases from J, leaving 6 bases between. Germline V gene data show CDR1 as MNHNS and CDR2 as SASEGT. There are 12 residues in the CDR3. This record belongs to a study of T cell responses to AZD1222 COVID-19 vaccine. Study-level results: Clonal diversity was possibly underestimated; the donors were predominantly white British and more often female. At baseline, just 6 or 7 AZD1222 recipients tested seropositive.

The rearrangement uses TRBV6-1 and TRBJ2-2; no clear D. The receptor was isolated from an adult who received the AZD1222 COVID-19 vaccine. The sequenced sample was peripheral blood, obtained 28 days after the second AZD1222 dose. As DNA, the CDR3 is TGTGCCAGCAGTGACCGGATCGGGGAGCTGTTTTTT. Translation: CASSDRIGELFF.